These 25 T cell receptor beta chains were sequenced from one sample in a study of T cells in Graves' hyperthyroidism and ophthalmopathy. From RNA transcripts, TCR beta CDR3 regions were amplified. Researchers ran a first-round RT-PCR on the TCR CDR3 using the HTBI primer set. TCRdb analysed the multiplex PCR reads with MiXCR anew, one entry per CDR3 protein. The sample holds about 510,000 distinct CDR3 sequences; approximately 48% are singletons and the top ten take around two fifths. The sample taken for sequencing was peripheral blood or thyroid tissue (not recorded which). Source of these receptors: an adult woman with Graves' disease, either hyperthyroidism or ophthalmopathy (not recorded which).

This clonotype was recorded many times. This chain uses TRBV7-3 with TRBJ1-2; the match to TRBD1 covers 12 bases. The CDR3 is 15 amino acids. CDR1 is SGHTA, CDR2 FQGTGA, per germline. The V gene end was trimmed by 4 bases and the J gene end by 8 bases; junction bases not matched to a gene: 8. The CDR3 sequence is CASSSGGTGGGGYTF. CDR3 in DNA: TGTGCCAGCAGCTCAGGCGGGACAGGGGGCGGAGGCTACACCTTC. The full variable domain, completed using reference TRBV7-3 and TRBJ1-2, is GAGVSQTPSNKVTEKGKYVELRCDPISGHTALYWYRQSLGQGPEFLIYFQGTGAADDSGLPNDRFFAVRPEGSVSTLKIQRTERGDSAVYLCASSSGGTGGGGYTFGSGTRLTVV.

Many counts were recorded for this clonotype. The chain joins TRBV19 to TRBJ2-7, with TRBD1 matching over 9 bases. Trimming at V came to 8 bases and at J to 3 bases, leaving 11 bases not matched to a gene. The CDR3 has 15 residues. The germline V gene has CDR1 LNHDA and CDR2 SQIVND (reference sequence). CDR3 protein: CASQETGTGFYEQYF. The DNA for the CDR3 is TGTGCCAGTCAAGAGACCGGGACAGGGTTCTACGAGCAGTACTTC.

This clonotype has ten or more counts. This chain links TRBV7-2 with TRBJ1-5, with 9 nucleotides matching TRBD1. The CDR3 has 15 residues. CDR1 is SGHTA and CDR2 is FQGNSA in the germline V gene. The trim removed 4 bases at V and 4 bases at J, leaving 5 bases unmatched. CDR3 loop: CASSSQGAINQPQHF. CDR3 nucleotides: TGTGCCAGCAGCTCACAGGGGGCCATAAATCAGCCCCAGCATTTT.

CDR3 amino acids: CASSPPVTYEQYF. The CDR3 DNA follows: TGTGCCAGCTCACCACCCGTAACCTACGAGCAGTACTTC. V and J are TRBV18 and TRBJ2-7; D is uncertain. CDR1 and CDR2 (germline): KGHSH, LQKENI. The CDR3 contains 13 residues. The V and J ends lost 0 bases and 2 bases respectively, with 5 bases between them. Based on the CDR3 plus reference TRBV18 and TRBJ2-7, the full variable domain is NAGVMQNPRHLVRRRGQEARLRCSPMKGHSHVYWYRQLPEEGLKFMVYLQKENIIDESGMPKERFSAEFPKEGPSILRIQQVVRGDSAAYFCASSPPVTYEQYFGPGTRLTVT.

At least ten counts were recorded for this clonotype. The chain combines TRBV6-1 with TRBJ1-4; 8 nucleotides agree with TRBD1. The V segment lost 3 bases and the J segment 7 bases; nucleotides outside the gene matches: 7. The CDR3 spans 15 residues. The germline V gene encodes CDR1 MNHNS and CDR2 SASEGT. CDR3 bases: TGTGCCAGCAGTGACCGCGGACAGGGCTTTGAAAAACTGTTTTTT. It yields the protein CASSDRGQGFEKLFF.

V gene TRBV4-1 combines with J gene TRBJ2-7; 9 bases agree with TRBD2. With 2 bases clipped from V and 1 base from J, the junction kept 9 bases outside the gene matches. The germline CDR1 and CDR2 sequences are MGHRA and YSYEKL. This CDR3 comprises 17 residues. The CDR3 sequence: CASSQPGGTSGSYEQYF. CDR3 DNA: TGCGCCAGCAGCCAACCCGGCGGCACTAGCGGGTCCTACGAGCAGTACTTC.

This clonotype has just a few counts. The J gene is TRBJ1-5, the V gene TRBV10-3; weak D call: TRBD1 (5 bases). V lost 8 bases to trimming and J lost 6 bases, with 14 bases between them. The CDR3 is 13 amino acids. Germline CDR1 is ENHRY and CDR2 is SYGVKD. CDR3: CAIGRGEGQPQHF. CDR3 sequence (DNA): TGTGCCATCGGTAGAGGGGAAGGTCAGCCCCAGCATTTT.

CDR3 loop: CSAVIGRANVLTF. The CDR3 region has the DNA TGCAGTGCGGTAATCGGCAGGGCCAACGTCCTGACTTTC. This chain connects TRBV20-1 to TRBJ2-6; no clear D. The CDR3 covers 13 residues. CDR1 is DFQATT and CDR2 is SNEGSKA in the germline V gene (reference sequence). Trimming took off 6 bases at V and 5 bases at J, with 11 bases between the two ends.

The V and J genes are TRBV6-5 and TRBJ2-2; D is possibly TRBD2 (6 bases). The CDR3 is 13 residues long. The V gene lost 5 bases and the J gene lost 7 bases, with 11 bases spanning the gap. Germline V CDR1 and CDR2: MNHEY, SVGAGI. The chain's CDR3 is CASSTPGSGELFF. As DNA, the CDR3 is TGTGCCAGCAGTACCCCCGGGAGCGGGGAGCTGTTTTTT.

The chain links TRBV10-3 to TRBJ2-5, with D unclear. Germline V gene data show CDR1 as ENHRY and CDR2 as SYGVKD. The V end lost 11 bases, the J end lost 4 bases, and 17 bases lay between the germline ends. The length of the CDR3 is 13 residues. DNA of the CDR3: TGTGCCCTAGACCTTGCGTCCCGAGAGACCCAGTACTTC. This codes for CALDLASRETQYF.

This clonotype showed up just a few times. V gene TRBV7-2 combines with J gene TRBJ1-5; D perhaps matches TRBD1 (5 bases). The CDR3 is 13 amino acids. Trimming left V 6 bases short and J 5 bases short, with 11 bases between. Germline V gene sequence: CDR1 SGHTA, CDR2 FQGNSA. The CDR3 sequence: CASSPGIHQPQHF. The CDR3 DNA reads as TGTGCCAGCAGTCCAGGGATCCATCAGCCCCAGCATTTT.

The rearrangement joins TRBV7-6 to TRBJ1-1; TRBD1 aligns across 8 bases. The V and J ends lost 3 bases and 11 bases, in that order; junction bases with no gene match: 11. Germline V gene lookup returns CDR1 SGHVS and CDR2 FNYEAQ. The CDR3 covers 14 residues. CDR3 sequence: CASSFLSTGAEAFF. DNA of the CDR3: TGTGCCAGCAGCTTCCTTTCGACAGGGGCCGAGGCTTTCTTT.

The chain employs TRBV20-1 and TRBJ1-1, with TRBD1 as a possible D gene (5 bases). The germline CDR1 and CDR2 sequences are DFQATT and SNEGSKA (reference sequence). The length of the CDR3 is 14 residues. V was clipped by 0 bases and J by 1 base, with 9 bases between them. The CDR3 sequence: CSARDVTGNTEAFF. As DNA, the CDR3 is TGCAGTGCTAGAGATGTCACAGGGAACACTGAAGCTTTCTTT.

The rearrangement uses TRBV7-9 and TRBJ2-6; the D is unclear. Trimming cost V 3 bases and J 9 bases, with 6 bases left between them. In germline, CDR1 is SEHNR, CDR2 FQNEAQ (reference sequence). The CDR3 is made up of 12 amino acids. CDR3 DNA: TGTGCCAGCAGCTTGTTAGGCAACGTCCTGACTTTC. This sequence encodes CASSLLGNVLTF.

This clonotype was recorded many times. This chain uses TRBV7-8 with TRBJ2-7; no clear D gene. Germline V gene sequence: CDR1 SGHVS, CDR2 FQNEAQ. This CDR3 region has 13 residues. Trimming removed 3 bases from V and 3 bases from J, with 9 bases in between. Here the CDR3 DNA reads TGTGCCAGCAGCTTCTCAGACCGCTACGAGCAGTACTTC. This encodes CASSFSDRYEQYF. Variable domain in full (rest from reference TRBV7-8 and TRBJ2-7): GAGVSQSPRYKVAKRGQDVALRCDPISGHVSLFWYQQALGQGPEFLTYFQNEAQLDKSGLPSDRFFAERPEGSVSTLKIQRTQQEDSAVYLCASSFSDRYEQYFGPGTRLTVT.

The table lists this clonotype with many counts. The chain is built from TRBV20-1 and TRBJ1-6; no clear D gene. In germline, CDR1 is DFQATT, CDR2 SNEGSKA (reference sequence). Trimming removed 3 bases from V and 5 bases from J, with 5 bases in between. This CDR3 is 12 amino acids long. The CDR3 DNA sequence: TGCAGTGCTAGCGGAAATAATTCACCCCTCCACTTT. Its protein product is CSASGNNSPLHF.

The CDR3 coding sequence is TGTGCCAGCTCACCATTAGTAGGTGGCACTGAAGCTTTCTTT. It is translated as CASSPLVGGTEAFF. This chain connects TRBV18 to TRBJ1-1; D uncertain. Germline loops: CDR1 KGHSH, CDR2 LQKENI. This CDR3 spans 14 amino acids. V was trimmed by 2 bases and J by 4 bases, leaving 11 bases between them.

V gene TRBV25-1 combines with J gene TRBJ1-1, with 11 bases that match TRBD1. The CDR3 is 16 amino acids. V lost 6 bases, J lost 4 bases, and 10 bases stayed unmatched. Germline V gene sequence: CDR1 MGHDK, CDR2 SYGVNS. The CDR3 protein is CASRYGTGGLFTEAFF. CDR3 nucleotide sequence: TGTGCCAGCAGATACGGGACAGGGGGGCTTTTCACTGAAGCTTTCTTT.

This clonotype appeared a few times. The V call is TRBV10-2, the J call TRBJ2-5; 9 bases match TRBD2. V shed 6 bases, J shed 0 bases, and the junction held 11 bases outside the gene matches. Germline V gene lookup returns CDR1 WSHSY and CDR2 SAAADI. The length of the CDR3 is 17 residues. CDR3 coding DNA: TGCGCCAGCAGGGACCACGGGCTAGCGGGATACCAAGAGACCCAGTACTTC. The encoded protein is CASRDHGLAGYQETQYF.

Here the CDR3 reads CASSSRQGYYEQYF. The CDR3 DNA follows: TGTGCCAGCAGCTCACGACAGGGTTACTACGAGCAGTACTTC. The V and J genes are TRBV12-3 or TRBV12-4 and TRBJ2-7, with 7 nucleotides matching TRBD1. This CDR3 spans 14 amino acids. J was trimmed by 3 bases and V by 6 bases; bases with no gene match: 8.

For the CDR3, the DNA is TGTGCCAGTAGGGCACGGGACACCAATCAGCCCCAGCATTTT. It translates to CASRARDTNQPQHF. The chain employs TRBV19 and TRBJ1-5; maybe TRBD1 (6 bases). CDR1 and CDR2 (germline): LNHDA, SQIVND (reference sequence). V shed 6 bases and J shed 3 bases, with 12 bases lying between them. This CDR3 contains 14 residues.

The genes are TRBV28 and TRBJ2-7; possibly TRBD2 for D (6 bases). Trimming left V 1 base short and J 5 bases short, with 9 bases between. Germline CDR1 is MDHEN and CDR2 is SYDVKM. The CDR3 sequence is 13 residues long. The CDR3 is CASSLSGTHEQYF. The CDR3 DNA follows: TGTGCCAGCAGTTTATCCGGGACTCACGAGCAGTACTTC. The full variable domain, completed using reference TRBV28 and TRBJ2-7, is DVKVTQSSRYLVKRTGEKVFLECVQDMDHENMFWYRQDPGLGLRLIYFSYDVKMKEKGDIPEGYSVSREKKERFSLILESASTNQTSMYLCASSLSGTHEQYFGPGTRLTVT.

With respect to this clonotype: A read error is possible here, since a much larger clone lies one base away. V usage is TRBV6-1 and J usage is TRBJ2-5, with D unclear. The CDR3 contains 12 residues. Germline V lookup: CDR1 MNHNS, CDR2 SASEGT. V was trimmed by 6 bases and J by 7 bases, leaving 12 bases between them. In DNA, the CDR3 is TGTGCCAGCAGGGCTAGTCATGGGACCCAGTACTTC. Protein product: CASRASHGTQYF.

The rearrangement joins TRBV6-5 to TRBJ2-7, with D perhaps TRBD1 (7 bases). In germline, CDR1 is MNHEY, CDR2 SVGAGI. Trimming cost V 4 bases and J 3 bases, with 13 bases left between them. The CDR3 extends over 14 amino acids. As DNA, the CDR3 is TGTGCCAGCAGTTGGGGGGACAGAAACTACGAGCAGTACTTC. It yields the protein CASSWGDRNYEQYF.

This clonotype has a count of ten or more. V is TRBV20-1 and J is TRBJ2-7; 8 positions agree with TRBD1. The CDR3 length is 15 residues. The V gene end was trimmed by 0 bases and the J gene end by 3 bases; junction bases not matched to a gene: 7. The germline gives CDR1 DFQATT, CDR2 SNEGSKA (reference sequence). In DNA, the CDR3 is TGCAGTGCTAGAGATCCTCTTGGACAGGGCTACGAGCAGTACTTC. Protein product: CSARDPLGQGYEQYF.